This T cell receptor beta chain originates from a study of blood T cells in healthy people across ages. This clonotype was picked up many times. A second roughly 6 to 11 cycle PCR used barcoded and J-beta primers. Each cDNA molecule was tagged by a template-switch adaptor with 12 random nucleotides. TCRdb re-derived calls from the 5' RACE reads in MiXCR, one entry per CDR3 protein. The sample lists hundreds of thousands of distinct CDR3 sequences; under 35% were seen once. Germline lookup yields CDR1 LGHNT and CDR2 FRNRAP. Deletions cut 4 bases from V and 9 bases from J, with 10 bases between. The CDR3 sequence is 11 residues long.

The receptor comes from a woman of 80 years or more in good health. The sample consisted of blood. The chain recombines TRBV12-5 with TRBJ2-7; D call uncertain. CDR3 region: CASGSPLGQYF. The CDR3 DNA reads TGTGCTAGTGGTTCGCCGTTGGGGCAGTACTTC.